The sequence of this TCR beta chain was determined in a study of cytomegalovirus exposure and HLA in healthy donors. In the PCR, 60 Vbeta and 13 Jbeta primers were used. Profiled with immunoSEQ multiplex PCR; TCRdb holds only in-frame clones, not every one. The profile shows 200,000 to 250,000 clones, roughly 68% of them singletons. Trimming took 1 base from V and 4 from J; bases not matched to a gene: 3. The germline CDR1 and CDR2 sequences are LNHNV and YYDKDF (reference sequence). The CDR3 length is 16 residues. The receptor's source is a man aged 35-49 years in good health and CMV-seropositive. The chain joins TRBV15 to TRBJ1-4; TRBD1 agrees at 10 bases. What was sequenced was PBMCs. CDR3 bases: TGTGCCACCAGCAGAGTGGGGGACAGGGGTAATGAAAAACTGTTTTTT. It specifies CATSRVGDRGNEKLFF.